This TCR beta chain is drawn from a study of T cell clusters in autoimmune cytopenias. TRB rearrangements were amplified by touch-down multiplex PCR with mixed TRB-A/B primers. TCRdb re-called the multiplex PCR reads; one entry per CDR3 protein, DNA not given. The sample totals about 12,000 distinct CDR3 sequences; its top ten clones hold around 24%. TRB was amplified from 250 ng of peripheral blood genomic DNA per sample. The V gene's germline CDR1 is KGHSH and CDR2 LQKENI. This CDR3 is built from 15 residues. Study-level points and caveats: No experiment has yet validated the function of the T cell clusters defined in silico.

Points on this clonotype: The antigen is undetermined.

The sample was also reused in another study, on T cell repertoires in aging, cancer and after chemotherapy. This second study notes: Donor ages fell into six groups from 30 or younger up to 70 or older.

The clonotype originates from a human donor in good health. The chain carries TRBV18 and TRBJ1-2; the D gene TCRdb calls, TRBD1, cannot be checked with no DNA. The sample comprised peripheral blood. The chain's CDR3 is CASSPPGQGTLGYTF.